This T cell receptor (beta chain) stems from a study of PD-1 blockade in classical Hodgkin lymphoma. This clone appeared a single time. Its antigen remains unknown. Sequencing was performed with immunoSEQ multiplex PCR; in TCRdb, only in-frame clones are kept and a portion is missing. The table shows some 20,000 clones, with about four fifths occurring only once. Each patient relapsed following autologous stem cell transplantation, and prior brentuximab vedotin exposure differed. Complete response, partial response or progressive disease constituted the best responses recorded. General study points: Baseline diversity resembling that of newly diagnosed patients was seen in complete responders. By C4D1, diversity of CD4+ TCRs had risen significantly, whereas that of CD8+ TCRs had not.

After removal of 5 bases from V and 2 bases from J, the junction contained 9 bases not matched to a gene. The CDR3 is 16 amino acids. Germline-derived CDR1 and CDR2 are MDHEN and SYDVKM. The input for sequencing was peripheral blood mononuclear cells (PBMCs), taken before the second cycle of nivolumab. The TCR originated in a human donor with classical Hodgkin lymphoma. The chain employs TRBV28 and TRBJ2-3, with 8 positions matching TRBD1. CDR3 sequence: CASSGDRGIVTDTQYF. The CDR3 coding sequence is TGTGCCAGCAGTGGCGACAGGGGTATCGTCACAGATACGCAGTATTTT.